The clone carrying this T cell receptor (beta chain) showed up just a few times. Cohort placement rested on clinical history that participants reported themselves. Exposed enrollees had met someone with a PCR-confirmed or clinician-diagnosed COVID-19 case at some point within the 2 weeks before study entry. The sample belongs to a study of blood T cell repertoires in COVID-19. The CDR3 is 13 residues long. The germline V and J ends were trimmed by 2 bases and 2 bases, with 8 bases remaining between them. Germline assignment: CDR1 SGHTS and CDR2 YDEGEE. As originally analysed: For nucleated cells, counts were estimated from reference gene primer amplification. Generated by immunoSEQ multiplex PCR, the TCRdb table keeps only in-frame clones and is missing some. V and J calls and clone size are copied from that table; D and trimming were computed from the DNA. Of 230,000 or so clones listed, around 84% are singletons.

This clonotype was obtained from a woman in her fifties or sixties who had been exposed to COVID-19. The sequencing sample was made of PBMCs or T cells enriched from blood (not recorded which). The gene calls are TRBV5-8 and TRBJ2-7; no reliable D call. CDR3 residues: CASSLLTAYEQYF. The CDR3 bases are TGTGCCAGCAGCTTATTAACTGCCTACGAGCAGTACTTC.